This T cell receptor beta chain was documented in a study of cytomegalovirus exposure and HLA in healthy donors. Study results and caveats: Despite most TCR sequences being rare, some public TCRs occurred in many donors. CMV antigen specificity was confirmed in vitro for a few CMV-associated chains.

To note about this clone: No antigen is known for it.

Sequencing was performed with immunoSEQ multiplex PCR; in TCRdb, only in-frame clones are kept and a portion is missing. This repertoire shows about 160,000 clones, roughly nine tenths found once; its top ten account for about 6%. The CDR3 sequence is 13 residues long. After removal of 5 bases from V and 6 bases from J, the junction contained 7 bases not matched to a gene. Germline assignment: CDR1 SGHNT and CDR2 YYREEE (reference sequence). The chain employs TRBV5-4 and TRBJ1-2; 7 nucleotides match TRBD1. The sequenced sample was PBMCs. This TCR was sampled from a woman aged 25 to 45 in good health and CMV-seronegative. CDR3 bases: TGTGCCAGCAGTTACAGGGGCTTCGATGGCTACACCTTC. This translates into CASSYRGFDGYTF. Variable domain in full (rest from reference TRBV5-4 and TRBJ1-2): ETGVTQSPTHLIKTRGQQVTLRCSSQSGHNTVSWYQQALGQGPQFIFQYYREEENGRGNFPPRFSGLQFPNYSSELNVNALELDDSALYLCASSYRGFDGYTFGSGTRLTVV.